One sample yielded the 30 T cell receptor beta chains listed below, sequenced in a study of naive and memory T cell subsets. The beta constant-region primer was an equimolar mix of two oligonucleotides covering TRBC1 and TRBC2. Nested alpha and beta constant-region primers with the SP2 primer drove four PCR rounds on ligated cDNA. TCRdb ran MiXCR on the UMI-ligation and nested PCR reads and lists one entry per CDR3 protein. The sample contains tens of thousands of distinct CDR3 sequences, about 10% of which appear only once. Source material: naive CD8+ T cells from blood. The source is a human donor in good health.

The table lists this clonotype with a few counts. CDR3 coding DNA: TGTGCCAGCAGCGCGAGACAGGGGCCCTCCTACGAGCAGTACTTC. Translating it yields CASSARQGPSYEQYF. The chain carries TRBV7-8 and TRBJ2-7; TRBD1 agrees at 8 bases. The CDR3 spans 15 residues. CDR1 and CDR2 from the germline V gene are SGHVS and FQNEAQ. Losses at the gene ends were 5 bases for V and 0 bases for J; bases not matched to a gene: 6.

In this sample, this clonotype turned up many times. V gene TRBV7-2 combines with J gene TRBJ2-7; TRBD1 matches 7 bases. After removal of 0 bases from V and 5 bases from J, the junction contained 7 bases not matched to a gene. The CDR3 is 15 amino acids. Germline-derived CDR1 and CDR2 are SGHTA and FQGNSA. CDR3 loop: CASSLARGPLDEQYF. The CDR3 DNA sequence: TGTGCCAGCAGCTTAGCGAGGGGGCCCCTGGACGAGCAGTACTTC.

There are many counts of this clonotype. The chain uses TRBV28 and TRBJ1-3; no definite D call. Trimming took off 6 bases at V and 4 bases at J, with 10 bases between the two ends. Germline V lookup: CDR1 MDHEN, CDR2 SYDVKM. The CDR3 has 13 residues. CDR3 loop: CASSSNAGNTIYF. In nucleotides, the CDR3 is TGTGCCAGCAGCTCCAACGCGGGAAACACCATATATTTT.

This clonotype came up a few times. V gene TRBV4-1 combines with J gene TRBJ1-1, with D unclear. CDR3 size: 15 residues. With 5 bases removed from V and 1 base from J, the gap between germline ends came to 14 bases. Germline V gives CDR1 MGHRA, CDR2 YSYEKL. The CDR3 sequence is CASSSPEGSNTEAFF. The CDR3 coding sequence is TGCGCCAGCAGCTCCCCCGAGGGCTCGAACACTGAAGCTTTCTTT.

The chain employs TRBV20-1 and TRBJ2-2; D not certain. Germline loops: CDR1 DFQATT, CDR2 SNEGSKA (reference sequence). V lost 0 bases, J lost 5 bases, and 4 bases lay in between. The CDR3 contains 12 residues. The CDR3 here is CSAREGTGELFF. The CDR3, as DNA: TGCAGTGCTAGAGAGGGGACCGGGGAGCTGTTTTTT.

This chain joins TRBV29-1 and TRBJ2-1; D unresolved. CDR1 SQVTM and CDR2 ANQGSEA come from the germline V gene. Trimming pared 2 bases from V and 4 bases from J, leaving 15 bases between. This CDR3 comprises 15 residues. The CDR3 region has the DNA TGCAGCGTTGAATCGTCTTGGGCCCTATACAATGAGCAGTTCTTC. It specifies CSVESSWALYNEQFF.

The chain has TRBV5-1 and TRBJ2-1, with TRBD2 identical over 7 bases. This CDR3 has 17 residues. Germline lookup yields CDR1 SGHRS and CDR2 YFSETQ. Trimming at V came to 0 bases and at J to 0 bases, leaving 6 bases not matched to a gene. This CDR3 reads CASSLASGYSSYNEQFF. The CDR3 DNA reads as TGCGCCAGCAGCTTGGCTAGCGGCTATAGCTCCTACAATGAGCAGTTCTTC.

Only a few counts were recorded for this clonotype. The chain is built from TRBV27 and TRBJ2-2; the match to TRBD1 covers 11 bases. Trimming took 5 bases from V and 6 from J; bases not matched to a gene: 2. The CDR3 has 14 residues. Germline V gene sequence: CDR1 MNHEY, CDR2 SMNVEV (reference sequence). The CDR3 here is CASSGTGGAGELFF. The CDR3 DNA follows: TGTGCCAGCAGTGGGACAGGGGGGGCCGGGGAGCTGTTTTTT.

The chain is built from TRBV29-1 and TRBJ2-1, with D tentatively TRBD2 (5 bases). V was cut by 4 bases and J by 0 bases, with 13 bases left in between. The CDR3 spans 15 residues. Germline-derived CDR1 and CDR2 are SQVTM and ANQGSEA. CDR3 nucleotides: TGCAGCGTTGCTGGACTCGTGAGCTCCTACAATGAGCAGTTCTTC. This encodes CSVAGLVSSYNEQFF.

The chain is built from TRBV20-1 and TRBJ2-1, with D possibly matching TRBD2 (6 bases). V was clipped by 3 bases and J by 1 base, with 10 bases between them. Germline V gene lookup returns CDR1 DFQATT and CDR2 SNEGSKA (reference sequence). This CDR3 is built from 14 residues. CDR3 sequence reads: CSARAAGSYNEQFF. The CDR3 nucleotides read TGCAGTGCTAGGGCCGCGGGATCCTACAATGAGCAGTTCTTC.

The V and J genes are TRBV21-1 and TRBJ2-5; the table gives TRBD1 as D, unverified against the DNA. TRBV21-1 is noted as a pseudogene. The length of the CDR3 is 16 residues. The chain's CDR3 is CASSKVPTADQETQYF. In DNA form, the CDR3 reads TGTGCCAGCAGCAAAGTCCCGACCGCCGACCAAGAGACCCAGTACTTC.

The gene calls are TRBV27 and TRBJ2-1, with 9 bases that match TRBD2. The CDR3 has 16 amino acids. Trimming cost V 5 bases and J 1 base; bases outside gene matches: 6. The V gene's germline CDR1 is MNHEY and CDR2 SMNVEV (reference sequence). The CDR3 bases are TGTGCCAGCAGTCCCGTAGCGGGAGCGTCCTACAATGAGCAGTTCTTC. Its protein is CASSPVAGASYNEQFF.

The rearrangement links TRBV5-6 to TRBJ2-7; 7 bases align to TRBD1. Germline CDR1 and CDR2: SGHDT and YYEEEE. CDR3 length: 15 amino acids. The J segment lost 0 bases and the V segment lost 3 bases, leaving 6 bases of the junction unmatched. The CDR3 sequence: CASSSGTAFSYEQYF. Written as DNA, the CDR3 is TGTGCCAGCAGCTCGGGGACAGCTTTCTCCTACGAGCAGTACTTC.

The V and J genes are TRBV20-1 and TRBJ1-1, with D unclear. The CDR3 has 11 residues. Germline V CDR1 and CDR2: DFQATT, SNEGSKA (reference sequence). Trimming left V 3 bases short and J 4 bases short, with 6 bases between. This CDR3 reads CSARATTEAFF. The CDR3 nucleotides read TGCAGTGCTAGGGCAACCACTGAAGCTTTCTTT.

The chain employs TRBV7-2 and TRBJ2-2, with D possibly matching TRBD1 (5 bases). Germline values: CDR1 SGHTA, CDR2 FQGNSA. Trimming took off 3 bases at V and 3 bases at J, with 11 bases between the two ends. This CDR3 is 15 amino acids long. Here the CDR3 DNA reads TGTGCCAGCAGCTTTTCAGGGCCCTACACCGGGGAGCTGTTTTTT. Residues: CASSFSGPYTGELFF.

This clonotype has a handful of counts. In DNA form, the CDR3 reads TGTGCCAGCAGTTTAACGGGTCAGGGACAGTCGGAGCAGTACTTC. Translation gives CASSLTGQGQSEQYF. The V call is TRBV27, the J call TRBJ2-7; 7 nucleotides agree with TRBD1. Germline CDR1 and CDR2: MNHEY and SMNVEV (reference sequence). The CDR3 extends over 15 amino acids. J lost 7 bases, V lost 2 bases, and 11 bases had no gene match.

The V call is TRBV27, the J call TRBJ2-3, with D perhaps matching TRBD2 (6 bases). V shed 0 bases and J shed 7 bases, with 11 bases lying between them. This CDR3 has 14 residues. CDR1 and CDR2 (germline): MNHEY, SMNVEV (reference sequence). The CDR3 DNA sequence: TGTGCCAGCAGTTTATCTCCTAGCGTGCATACGCAGTATTTT. Its protein product is CASSLSPSVHTQYF.

Turning to this clonotype: This may stem from a read error, because a much larger clone lies one nucleotide away. The rearrangement joins TRBV14 to TRBJ2-3; 8 bases agree with TRBD1. CDR3 size: 15 residues. Germline values: CDR1 SGHDN, CDR2 FVKESK. This CDR3 is CTSSQVETGADTQYF. The CDR3 DNA follows: TGTACCAGCAGCCAAGTGGAGACAGGGGCAGATACGCAGTATTTT.

A few counts support this clonotype. The gene calls are TRBV27 and TRBJ2-1; 11 bases are a match to TRBD2. Germline CDR1 and CDR2: MNHEY and SMNVEV (reference sequence). CDR3 length: 15 residues. The junction had 2 bases not matched to a gene; V was cut back by 2 bases and J by 5 bases. CDR3 nucleotides: TGTGCCAGCAGTTTAGCTAGCGGGAGGAACAATGAGCAGTTCTTC. It is translated as CASSLASGRNNEQFF.

The V call is TRBV9, the J call TRBJ2-1; TRBD2 agrees at 7 bases. V shed 0 bases and J 7 bases; nucleotides not matched to a gene: 10. This CDR3 spans 16 amino acids. CDR1 SGDLS and CDR2 YYNGEE come from the germline V gene. The CDR3 loop reads CASSVEGGRGVNEQFF. The CDR3 coding sequence is TGTGCCAGCAGCGTAGAAGGTGGGAGGGGAGTAAATGAGCAGTTCTTC.

V usage is TRBV20-1 and J usage is TRBJ1-5, with 10 bases aligning to TRBD1. Germline V gene lookup returns CDR1 DFQATT and CDR2 SNEGSKA (reference sequence). This CDR3 is 20 amino acids long. J lost 2 bases, V lost 0 bases, and 16 bases had no gene match. CDR3 protein: CSARDYGDRGGGVGNQPQHF. CDR3 DNA sequence: TGCAGTGCTAGAGATTATGGGGACAGGGGTGGCGGGGTGGGCAATCAGCCCCAGCATTTT.

This clonotype was seen more than once but under ten times. The chain carries TRBV2 and TRBJ1-5; 9 positions agree with TRBD1. CDR1 is SNHLY and CDR2 is FYNNEI in the germline V gene. V shed 5 bases, J shed 5 bases, and the junction held 7 bases outside the gene matches. CDR3 length: 15 residues. CDR3 residues: CASSPDRGFYQPQHF. The CDR3 bases are TGTGCCAGCAGTCCGGACAGGGGTTTTTATCAGCCCCAGCATTTT.

This clonotype has at least ten counts. The CDR3 spells CSVEEATGLSLEQYF. The CDR3 region has the DNA TGCAGCGTTGAAGAAGCGACAGGGCTATCACTCGAGCAGTACTTC. This chain connects TRBV29-1 to TRBJ2-7; TRBD1 matches 7 bases. The CDR3 is made up of 15 amino acids. The V segment lost 0 bases and the J segment 6 bases; nucleotides outside the gene matches: 11. Per germline, CDR1 SQVTM and CDR2 ANQGSEA.

In this sample, this clonotype turned up once. The junction departs from the called germline gene at one end, perhaps through a read error. J is TRBJ2-1 and V is TRBV12-5, with D tentatively TRBD1 (5 bases). CDR3 length: 14 residues. CDR1 and CDR2 (germline): LGHNT, FRNRAP. For the CDR3, the DNA is TGTGCTAGTTGTTTGGGCAGGGCCCCGAATGAGCAGTTCTTC. This codes for CASCLGRAPNEQFF.

This clonotype showed up just a few times. The chain combines TRBV18 with TRBJ2-7; TRBD2 is a possible D gene (6 bases). The CDR3 runs to 13 residues. The ends were cut back, 2 bases at V and 3 bases at J, with 8 bases in the middle. The germline V gene encodes CDR1 KGHSH and CDR2 LQKENI. The CDR3 sequence: CASSPRRDYEQYF. The CDR3, as DNA: TGTGCCAGCTCACCAAGGCGGGACTACGAGCAGTACTTC.

The J gene is TRBJ1-1, the V gene TRBV6-5; D gene unclear. This CDR3 region has 13 residues. Germline lookup yields CDR1 MNHEY and CDR2 SVGAGI. The V end was cut by 2 bases, the J end by 1 base, with 5 bases between. CDR3 amino acids: CASSYNRNTEAFF. DNA of the CDR3: TGTGCCAGCAGTTACAACCGGAACACTGAAGCTTTCTTT.

This clonotype has a count of ten or more. V is TRBV5-4 and J is TRBJ1-2; D not resolved. Germline V gene data show CDR1 as SGHNT and CDR2 as YYREEE (reference sequence). V was pared by 3 bases and J by 0 bases, with 12 bases between. CDR3 length: 15 residues. The CDR3 nucleotides are TGTGCCAGCAGCTCACCCGGCAGCTCTAACTATGGCTACACCTTC. As protein: CASSSPGSSNYGYTF.

The V gene is TRBV20-1, the J gene TRBJ1-2; D possibly corresponds to TRBD1 (5 bases). Germline V gene sequence: CDR1 DFQATT, CDR2 SNEGSKA (reference sequence). The CDR3 extends over 18 amino acids. V lost 3 bases and J lost 6, with 29 bases in between. DNA of the CDR3: TGCAGTGCTAGGGTCCCCAGGGTGGGGTCTAGTTACTCCAATGGCTACACCTTC. It is translated as CSARVPRVGSSYSNGYTF.

This clonotype came up a few times. The J gene is TRBJ2-7, the V gene TRBV12-3 or TRBV12-4, with 7 bases fitting TRBD1. This CDR3 has 14 amino acids. The V gene end was trimmed by 6 bases and the J gene end by 2 bases; junction bases not matched to a gene: 7. CDR3 protein: CASSDLQGTYEQYF. The CDR3 bases are TGTGCCAGCAGCGATCTACAGGGGACCTACGAGCAGTACTTC.

In this sample, this clonotype turned up many times. The rearrangement uses TRBV28 and TRBJ2-7; D perhaps matches TRBD2 (5 bases). The CDR3 has 15 residues. Trimming took 3 bases from V and 0 from J, leaving 12 bases between them. CDR1 MDHEN and CDR2 SYDVKM come from the germline V gene. The CDR3 protein is CASSFMSGPSYEQYF. The CDR3 coding sequence is TGTGCCAGCAGTTTTATGAGCGGCCCCTCCTACGAGCAGTACTTC.